The rows below give T cell receptor beta chains drawn from one sample of a study of radiation and T cells in renal cell carcinoma. The repertoire was sequenced with immunoSEQ multiplex PCR; TCRdb's copy has only in-frame clones and lacks some. Of roughly 150,000 clones listed, about 87% are singletons. Here the sequenced sample was blood, taken from a patient whose treatment included radiotherapy and nephrectomy. These receptors originate from a woman aged 45-59 years with renal cell carcinoma. Each CDR3 is given with its conserved first and last residue. A D gene is named only where the DNA matches it firmly. Clone size is stated in some rows and not others, as once, few, many or a class when expanded.

j_call | v_call | d_call | clone_size | cdr3_aa | cdr3_nt
TRBJ1-2 | TRBV19 | TRBD1 | NA | CASSSTGGTGWHYGYTF | TGTGCCAGTAGCTCCACCGGTGGGACAGGGTGGCACTATGGCTACACCTTC
TRBJ1-1 | TRBV13 | NA | NA | CASSLVGRLNTEAFF | TGTGCCAGCAGTCTCGTCGGCAGGCTGAACACTGAAGCTTTCTTT
TRBJ2-3 | TRBV5-1 | NA | NA | CASSLQGRTDTQYF | TGCGCCAGCAGCTTACAGGGACGCACAGATACGCAGTATTTT
TRBJ1-6 | TRBV2 | NA | NA | CASSEQGLATPLHF | TGTGCCAGCAGTGAGCAGGGTCTAGCTACACCCCTCCACTTT
TRBJ1-6 | TRBV6-1 | TRBD1 | NA | CASSDPGTDDSPLHF | TGTGCCAGCAGTGACCCCGGGACAGACGATTCACCCCTCCACTTT
TRBJ2-2 | TRBV11-2 | TRBD1 | NA | CASSLGRQGRTGELFF | TGTGCCAGCAGCTTGGGTCGACAGGGAAGGACCGGGGAGCTGTTTTTT
TRBJ1-1 | TRBV30 | NA | NA | CAWSSNGVVDTEAFF | TGTGCCTGGAGCTCGAATGGGGTGGTCGATACTGAAGCTTTCTTT
TRBJ2-2 | TRBV4-3 | NA | few | CASSQEGGRTNTGELFF | TGCGCCAGCAGCCAAGAGGGTGGCAGGACGAACACCGGGGAGCTGTTTTTT
TRBJ2-5 | TRBV9 | TRBD1 | once | CASSVGGQSRETQYF | TGTGCCAGCAGCGTAGGGGGACAGTCCCGAGAGACCCAGTACTTC
TRBJ1-1 | TRBV5-1 | NA | NA | CASSFYPEEAFF | TGCGCCAGCAGCTTCTACCCAGAGGAAGCTTTCTTT
TRBJ2-5 | TRBV9 | NA | NA | CASSVVPLETQYF | TGTGCCAGCAGCGTAGTCCCTCTGGAGACCCAGTACTTC
TRBJ1-2 | TRBV19 | TRBD1 | NA | CASSQDRDYGYTF | TGTGCCAGTAGTCAGGACAGGGACTATGGCTACACCTTC
TRBJ2-3 | TRBV7-8 | TRBD2 | NA | CASSPDHRGGTDTQYF | TGTGCCAGCAGTCCGGACCATCGGGGGGGCACAGATACGCAGTATTTT
TRBJ2-1 | TRBV5-1 | NA | NA | CASSLVSARYEQFF | TGCGCCAGCAGCTTGGTGAGTGCTAGGTATGAGCAGTTCTTC
TRBJ1-1 | TRBV10-1 | NA | NA | CASSESSGVYTEAFF | TGCGCCAGCAGTGAGTCGTCGGGGGTTTACACTGAAGCTTTCTTT
TRBJ2-3 | TRBV7-3 | NA | NA | CASSLSGTYTDTQYF | TGTGCCAGCAGCTTATCGGGGACCTACACAGATACGCAGTATTTT
TRBJ2-7 | TRBV7-9 | TRBD1 | NA | CASRHDRGTYEQYF | TGTGCCAGCAGACATGACAGGGGGACCTACGAGCAGTACTTC
TRBJ1-3 | TRBV7-2 | TRBD1 | NA | CASRHKPRGQGSSGNTIYF | TGTGCCAGCAGACATAAGCCGAGGGGACAGGGAAGCTCTGGAAACACCATATATTTT
TRBJ2-5 | TRBV7-2 | NA | once | CASSRDRQETQYF | TGTGCCAGCAGCAGGGACCGCCAAGAGACCCAGTACTTC
TRBJ2-2 | TRBV29-1 | TRBD2 | NA | CSVRAGGRTGELFF | TGCAGCGTCAGAGCGGGGGGAAGGACCGGGGAGCTGTTTTTT
TRBJ2-2 | TRBV7-2 | TRBD1 | NA | CASSLAGTENTGELFF | TGTGCCAGCAGCTTAGCCGGGACAGAGAACACCGGGGAGCTGTTTTTT
TRBJ1-5 | TRBV19 | TRBD1 | few | CASTGQGISQPQHF | TGTGCCAGTACGGGACAGGGGATCAGTCAGCCCCAGCATTTT
TRBJ1-6 | TRBV5-1 | NA | once | CASSLEALSNSPLHF | TGCGCCAGCAGCTTGGAGGCCTTATCTAATTCACCCCTCCACTTT
TRBJ2-7 | TRBV6-1 | NA | few | CASSGWGEQYF | TGTGCCAGCAGTGGGTGGGGCGAGCAGTACTTC
TRBJ2-1 | TRBV7-2 | NA | NA | CASSLAGAYNEQFF | TGTGCCAGCAGCTTAGCGGGGGCTTACAATGAGCAGTTCTTC
TRBJ1-3 | TRBV16 | NA | NA | CASSQGPSSGNTIYF | TGTGCCAGCAGCCAGGGACCGAGCTCTGGAAACACCATATATTTT
TRBJ1-1 | TRBV5-1 | NA | NA | CASKQGINTEAFF | TGCGCCAGCAAACAAGGCATTAACACTGAAGCTTTCTTT
TRBJ2-3 | TRBV7-2 | NA | NA | CASRRGVADVTDTQYF | TGTGCCAGCAGGAGAGGCGTAGCGGACGTCACAGATACGCAGTATTTT
TRBJ1-2 | TRBV6-6 | TRBD1 | NA | CASNYGQGGYGYTF | TGTGCCAGCAACTACGGACAGGGAGGTTATGGCTACACCTTC
TRBJ2-1 | TRBV4-2 | NA | NA | CASSPGEGGGRNEQFF | TGTGCCAGCAGCCCCGGGGAGGGGGGGGGCCGCAATGAGCAGTTCTTC
TRBJ2-4 | TRBV2 | TRBD2 | NA | CASARLAGDKNIQYF | TGTGCCAGCGCGAGACTAGCGGGGGACAAAAACATTCAGTACTTC
TRBJ1-1 | TRBV10-3 | NA | NA | CAISESKGVGDTEAFF | TGTGCCATCAGTGAGTCAAAGGGCGTAGGGGACACTGAAGCTTTCTTT
TRBJ2-2 | TRBV9 | NA | few | CASSVLTNTGELFF | TGTGCCAGCAGCGTACTCACGAACACCGGGGAGCTGTTTTTT
TRBJ2-7 | TRBV5-4 | NA | NA | CASSNRGPSREQYF | TGTGCCAGCAGCAACAGAGGTCCCTCACGTGAGCAGTACTTC
TRBJ1-2 | TRBV2 | NA | NA | CASSEVSLQGGYTF | TGTGCCAGCAGTGAAGTGTCCCTACAGGGCGGCTACACCTTC
TRBJ2-3 | TRBV7-2 | TRBD2 | NA | CASSGKRGGPGDTQYF | TGTGCCAGCAGCGGAAAGCGGGGGGGCCCTGGAGATACGCAGTATTTT
TRBJ1-1 | TRBV29-1 | NA | NA | CSVMDQGTEAFF | TGCAGCGTTATGGATCAGGGCACTGAAGCTTTCTTT
TRBJ1-2 | TRBV4-1 | TRBD1 | NA | CASSHGQGANRGYTF | TGCGCCAGCAGCCATGGACAGGGGGCAAATCGGGGCTACACCTTC
TRBJ1-4 | TRBV19 | NA | NA | CASTPLRGSEGEKLFF | TGTGCCAGTACCCCACTACGGGGGTCAGAAGGAGAAAAACTGTTTTTT
TRBJ1-5 | TRBV4-1 | NA | NA | CASSQRIRPENSNQPQHF | TGCGCCAGCAGCCAACGTATTAGGCCAGAAAATAGCAATCAGCCCCAGCATTTT
TRBJ2-7 | TRBV4-3 | NA | once | CASSQHNSYEQYF | TGCGCCAGTAGCCAGCATAACTCCTACGAGCAGTACTTC
TRBJ2-5 | TRBV2 | NA | NA | CASSALRDTTTQYF | TGTGCCAGCAGTGCCCTCCGGGACACCACAACCCAGTACTTC
TRBJ2-5 | TRBV4-1 | NA | few | CASSQGTVNQIQETQYF | TGCGCCAGCAGCCAAGGGACAGTCAACCAAATACAAGAGACCCAGTACTTC
TRBJ2-2 | TRBV15 | NA | NA | CATSPSEGGTGELFF | TGTGCCACCAGCCCAAGTGAAGGGGGAACCGGGGAGCTGTTTTTT
TRBJ1-3 | TRBV5-4 | TRBD1 | NA | CASSEGTGVGNTIYF | TGTGCCAGCAGCGAAGGGACAGGGGTTGGAAACACCATATATTTT
TRBJ2-7 | TRBV7-2 | TRBD2 | NA | CASSLEGGALTSGYEQYF | TGTGCCAGCAGCTTAGAAGGGGGGGCCTTGACTAGCGGTTACGAGCAGTACTTC
TRBJ2-6 | TRBV4-1 | NA | NA | CASSQDLLGRTSGANVLTF | TGCGCCAGCAGCCAAGACCTTTTGGGACGGACCTCTGGGGCCAACGTCCTGACTTTC
TRBJ1-1 | TRBV9 | NA | NA | CASSVAEGLTEAFF | TGTGCCAGCAGCGTAGCGGAGGGGTTGACTGAAGCTTTCTTT
TRBJ2-3 | TRBV4-2 | TRBD2 | NA | CASSGLAGGQGSTDTQYF | TGTGCCAGCAGCGGACTAGCGGGGGGCCAGGGGAGCACAGATACGCAGTATTTT
TRBJ1-3 | TRBV5-1 | NA | few | CASSLHGNTIYF | TGCGCCAGCAGCTTACACGGAAACACCATATATTTT
TRBJ1-5 | TRBV19 | TRBD1 | NA | CASTVRTGGQPQHF | TGTGCCAGTACCGTTAGGACAGGGGGTCAGCCCCAGCATTTT
TRBJ1-3 | TRBV5-6 | NA | NA | CASSLGTEVASSGNTIYF | TGTGCCAGCAGCTTGGGCACAGAAGTAGCTTCCTCTGGAAACACCATATATTTT
TRBJ1-6 | TRBV10-3 | TRBD1 | few | CAISEGDSNSPLHF | TGTGCCATCAGTGAAGGGGACAGTAATTCACCCCTCCACTTT
TRBJ1-1 | TRBV9 | NA | few | CASRGVGEAFF | TGTGCCAGCAGGGGCGTGGGTGAAGCTTTCTTT
TRBJ1-1 | TRBV10-3 | NA | few | CAISDIRGDTEAFF | TGTGCCATCAGTGACATTAGAGGGGACACTGAAGCTTTCTTT
TRBJ1-5 | TRBV19 | TRBD1 | once | CASTGTGGFYQPQHF | TGTGCCAGTACCGGGACAGGAGGTTTTTATCAGCCCCAGCATTTT
TRBJ1-1 | TRBV18 | NA | NA | CASSPLIDGSEAFF | TGTGCCAGCTCACCACTAATCGACGGATCTGAAGCTTTCTTT